These 3 T cell receptor beta chains were all obtained from the same sample, sequenced in a study of TIL therapy for anti-PD-1-resistant metastatic lung cancer. Time point specified: pre-treatment sample, taken before nivolumab and TIL therapy. This was the immunoSEQ v3 assay. The assay was immunoSEQ multiplex PCR, and TCRdb's table has in-frame clones only and misses some. Of 20,000 or so clones in the sample, about 70% were seen once. Sequences were derived from blood, sampled at baseline. The receptors stem from a person aged 25-85 years with non-small cell lung cancer.

This clone was detected a few times. The chain combines TRBV7-9 with TRBJ2-2; D gene unclear. Trimming took off 4 bases at V and 8 bases at J, with 14 bases between the two ends. Germline-derived CDR1 and CDR2 are SEHNR and FQNEAQ (reference sequence). This CDR3 spans 14 amino acids. This chain's CDR3 is CASSWEGRSGELFF. Here the CDR3 DNA reads TGTGCCAGCAGCTGGGAAGGTCGGTCGGGGGAGCTGTTTTTT.

This chain connects TRBV19 to TRBJ2-3; 7 nucleotides match TRBD1. This CDR3 is 16 amino acids long. Trimming at V came to 9 bases and at J to 3 bases, leaving 15 bases not matched to a gene. Looked up from germline, CDR1 is LNHDA and CDR2 is SQIVND (reference sequence). The CDR3: CASSPIDREPTDTQYF. For the CDR3, the DNA is TGTGCCAGCAGTCCCATTGACAGGGAGCCTACAGATACGCAGTATTTT.

The gene calls are TRBV5-1 and TRBJ2-5; no clear D. The DNA end lines up better with TRBJ2-7; the J call may be wrong. CDR3 length equals 14 residues. The germline gives CDR1 SGHRS, CDR2 YFSETQ. The CDR3 here is CASSFYWSSYEQYF. Here the CDR3 DNA reads TGCGCCAGCAGCTTTTACTGGAGCTCCTACGAGCAGTACTTC.